The 10 T cell receptor beta chains below were found in one sample sequenced in a study of lymphopenia after photon versus proton radiotherapy. Clones were read by immunoSEQ multiplex PCR, and TCRdb kept only the in-frame ones, dropping some. Of around 160,000 clones listed, 80% to 90% are singletons. This specimen consisted of peripheral blood, obtained from a patient treated with photon-based radiotherapy. These receptors originate from a man aged 50 to 60 with gastric cancer.

This chain connects TRBV21-1 to TRBJ2-2; no DNA check was done on the table's D call, TRBD1. TRBV21-1 is a documented pseudogene. This CDR3 is 15 amino acids long. The CDR3 nucleotides are TGTGCCACGCCCGTGGACAGCTTTTCTACCGGGGAGCTGTTTTTT. Encoded protein: CATPVDSFSTGELFF.

The chain carries TRBV29-1 and TRBJ2-3, with D possibly called TRBD1 or TRBD2 (5 bases each). This CDR3 comprises 12 residues. Trimming took 5 bases from V and 1 from J, leaving 7 bases between them. CDR1 and CDR2 from the germline V gene are SQVTM and ANQGSEA. CDR3: CSVQGGTDTQYF. The CDR3 DNA follows: TGCAGCGTTCAGGGAGGCACAGATACGCAGTATTTT.

The CDR3 is CASRETGGGNTIYF. In nucleotides, the CDR3 is TGTGCCAGCAGGGAGACAGGGGGGGGAAACACCATATATTTT. This chain joins TRBV27 and TRBJ1-3; 9 bases match TRBD1. Trimming at V came to 6 bases and at J to 4 bases, leaving 4 bases not matched to a gene. CDR3 length: 14 residues. CDR1 and CDR2 (germline): MNHEY, SMNVEV (reference sequence).

The rearrangement links TRBV25-1 to TRBJ2-5; TRBD1 agrees at 7 bases. Germline CDR1 MGHDK, CDR2 SYGVNS. V shed 1 base, J shed 7 bases, and the junction held 6 bases outside the gene matches. CDR3 size: 14 residues. Written as DNA, the CDR3 is TGTGCCAGCAGTGAATCTAGGGCAGGGGGGACCCAGTACTTC. Translated, it gives CASSESRAGGTQYF.

This clone was detected a few times. The CDR3 region is CASSPDGGGYGYTF. CDR3 DNA: TGTGCCAGCTCACCGGACGGGGGCGGCTATGGCTACACCTTC. The chain carries TRBV18 and TRBJ1-2; maybe TRBD1 (6 bases). This CDR3 has 14 residues. The V end was cut by 3 bases, the J end by 4 bases, with 12 bases between. Germline V gene lookup returns CDR1 KGHSH and CDR2 LQKENI. The full variable domain, with the rest looked up from reference TRBV18 and TRBJ1-2, is NAGVMQNPRHLVRRRGQEARLRCSPMKGHSHVYWYRQLPEEGLKFMVYLQKENIIDESGMPKERFSAEFPKEGPSILRIQQVVRGDSAAYFCASSPDGGGYGYTFGSGTRLTVV.

This sequence joins TRBV2 and TRBJ2-6; 8 bases agree with TRBD1. Trimming cost V 1 base and J 0 bases; bases outside gene matches: 17. CDR1 is SNHLY and CDR2 is FYNNEI in the germline V gene. The length of the CDR3 is 22 residues. CDR3 DNA: TGTGCCAGCAGTGAAGACTTTTTACCTACAGGGGGGAGACTCTCTGGGGCCAACGTCCTGACTTTC. Protein sequence: CASSEDFLPTGGRLSGANVLTF.

This chain joins TRBV29-1 and TRBJ2-5; no clear D gene. The CDR3 runs 13 residues. Deletions cut 2 bases from V and 5 bases from J, with 12 bases between. Germline V CDR1 and CDR2: SQVTM, ANQGSEA. The CDR3 region has the DNA TGCAGCGTTGAACGGGTAATGAAGGAGACCCAGTACTTC. The encoded protein is CSVERVMKETQYF.

The genes are TRBV10-2 and TRBJ2-1; D gene unclear. Germline lookup yields CDR1 WSHSY and CDR2 SAAADI. This CDR3 has 11 amino acids. V lost 10 bases to trimming and J lost 7 bases, with 11 bases between them. The CDR3 sequence: CATSPVNEQFF. CDR3 nucleotide sequence: TGCGCCACCTCACCCGTAAATGAGCAGTTCTTC.

The genes are TRBV7-3 and TRBJ2-6; D is undetermined. The CDR3 has 14 amino acids. V gave up 3 bases and J gave up 2 bases, with 5 bases separating them. Germline lookup yields CDR1 SGHTA and CDR2 FQGTGA. This chain's CDR3 is CASSLPTGANVLTF. CDR3 bases: TGTGCCAGCAGCTTGCCCACTGGGGCCAACGTCCTGACTTTC.

The rearrangement links TRBV6-1 to TRBJ2-3; 7 nucleotides match TRBD1. CDR3 length: 17 residues. The J segment lost 1 base and the V segment lost 0 bases, leaving 7 bases of the junction unmatched. CDR1 and CDR2 from the germline V gene are MNHNS and SASEGT. The CDR3 DNA reads TGTGCCAGCAGTGAAGCTCTCAGGACAGGCGGCACAGATACGCAGTATTTT. It is translated as CASSEALRTGGTDTQYF.